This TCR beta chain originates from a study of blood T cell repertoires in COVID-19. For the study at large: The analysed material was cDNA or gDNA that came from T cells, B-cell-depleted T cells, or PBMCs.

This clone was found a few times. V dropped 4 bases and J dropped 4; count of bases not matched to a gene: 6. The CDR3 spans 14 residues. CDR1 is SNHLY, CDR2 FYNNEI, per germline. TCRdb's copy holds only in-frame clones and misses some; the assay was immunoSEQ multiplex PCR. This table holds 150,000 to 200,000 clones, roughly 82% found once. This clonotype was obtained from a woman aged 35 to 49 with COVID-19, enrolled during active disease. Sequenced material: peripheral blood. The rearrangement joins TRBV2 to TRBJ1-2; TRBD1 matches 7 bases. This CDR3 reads CASSANRGSYGYTF. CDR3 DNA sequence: TGTGCCAGCAGTGCAAACAGGGGATCCTATGGCTACACCTTC.